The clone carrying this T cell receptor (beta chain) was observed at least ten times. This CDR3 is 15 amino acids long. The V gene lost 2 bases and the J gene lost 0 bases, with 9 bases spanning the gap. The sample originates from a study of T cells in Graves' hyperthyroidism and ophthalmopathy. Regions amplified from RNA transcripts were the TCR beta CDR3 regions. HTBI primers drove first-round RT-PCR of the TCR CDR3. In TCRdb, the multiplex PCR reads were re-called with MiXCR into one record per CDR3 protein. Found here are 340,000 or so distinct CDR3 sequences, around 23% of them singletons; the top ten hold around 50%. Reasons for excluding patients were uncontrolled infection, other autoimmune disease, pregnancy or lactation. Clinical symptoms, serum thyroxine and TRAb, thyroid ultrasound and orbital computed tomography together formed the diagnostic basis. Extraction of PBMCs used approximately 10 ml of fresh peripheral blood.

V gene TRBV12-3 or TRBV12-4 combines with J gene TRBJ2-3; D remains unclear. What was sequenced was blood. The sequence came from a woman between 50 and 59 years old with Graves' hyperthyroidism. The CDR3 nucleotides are TGTGCCAGCAGTTTACGACCCCCTAGCACAGATACGCAGTATTTT. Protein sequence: CASSLRPPSTDTQYF.